This T cell receptor beta chain came from a study of CD4 T cells in relation to SARS-CoV-2 and coronaviruses. Whole-study context: After nine to eleven days of antigen culture, PBMC TCR beta CDR3s were sequenced.

There are a few counts of this clone. Its specificity is unknown. The study's findings and limits: Monoreactive clones expanded significantly more to SARS-CoV-2 than crossreactive clones did. This crossreactivity analysis covered spike protein alone, no other viral proteins.

Sequenced by immunoSEQ multiplex PCR; TCRdb stores in-frame clones only, minus some. Of around 12,000 clones in the sample, 70% to 85% were seen once. The length of the CDR3 is 16 residues. CDR1 is SGHRS and CDR2 is YFSETQ in the germline V gene. V was clipped by 4 bases and J by 8 bases, with 19 bases between them. CD4+ T cells from unexposed donors were obtained before the COVID-19 pandemic (2011-2018). The cells were cultured for under 13 days before CD4+ T cells were isolated. On days 3 and 7, cultures got half fresh IL-2 medium. The sample consisted of CD4+ T cells from PBMCs, cultured in vitro. This clonotype was sampled from a human donor in good health. The rearrangement joins TRBV5-1 to TRBJ1-6; D might be TRBD1 (5 bases). CDR3 region: CASSPDLGLGYSPLHF. CDR3 nucleotide sequence: TGCGCCAGCAGCCCGGATCTGGGGCTTGGTTATTCACCCCTCCACTTT. The complete variable domain, with remaining parts taken from reference TRBV5-1 and TRBJ1-6, reads KAGVTQTPRYLIKTRGQQVTLSCSPISGHRSVSWYQQTPGQGLQFLFEYFSETQRNKGNFPGRFSGRQFSNSRSEMNVSTLELGDSALYLCASSPDLGLGYSPLHFGNGTRLTVT.